This TCR beta chain was sequenced in a study of human T cells and chemical hapten exposure. As to time point: pre-sensitization, week 0. Indicated treatment: therapeutic diphenylcyclopropenone sensitization with weekly scalp DPC. This clonotype has a count of ten or more. TCRdb re-called the RACE reads through MiXCR, storing one row per CDR3 protein. The sample records some 51,000 distinct CDR3 sequences, roughly a tenth being singletons. Per the germline V gene, CDR1 is MNHNS and CDR2 is SASEGT. The V and J ends lost 7 bases and 5 bases respectively, with 14 bases between them. CDR3 size: 13 residues.

The TCR comes from a middle-aged woman with alopecia areata. Some clones in this sample may be carry-over from other donors' samples. The chain combines TRBV6-1 with TRBJ2-5; D tentatively fits TRBD1 or TRBD2 (5 bases each). The sequencing here drew on whole blood, taken in connection with sensitization to the hapten diphenylcyclopropenone (DPC). The CDR3 sequence is CASTRGAGETQYF. The CDR3, as DNA: TGTGCCAGCACCCGGGGCGCAGGGGAGACCCAGTACTTC.